The 10 T cell receptor beta chains below were found in one sample sequenced in a study of blood T cell repertoires in COVID-19. Only in-frame clones appear in the TCRdb table, and some are missing; sequencing was by immunoSEQ multiplex PCR. The table includes some 350,000 clones, about 88% detected once. The sequencing input was peripheral blood. The receptors were gathered from a human donor in a cohort sampled during active COVID-19.

The chain joins TRBV5-5 to TRBJ2-2, with 12 nucleotides matching TRBD1. This CDR3 has 16 amino acids. The J segment lost 7 bases and the V segment lost 4 bases, leaving 8 bases of the junction unmatched. Per the germline V gene, CDR1 is SGHKS and CDR2 is YYEKEE (reference sequence). The CDR3 loop is CASSEPGQGAGGELFF. Written as DNA, the CDR3 is TGTGCCAGCAGCGAACCGGGACAGGGGGCCGGCGGGGAGCTGTTTTTT.

The rearrangement links TRBV27 to TRBJ1-1; the match to TRBD1 covers 7 bases. Germline assignment: CDR1 MNHEY and CDR2 SMNVEV (reference sequence). The CDR3 has 16 amino acids. V trimming: 6 bases; J trimming: 0 bases; junction bases outside the gene matches: 10. The CDR3: CASSFTTGPMNTEAFF. In DNA form, the CDR3 reads TGTGCCAGCAGCTTTACGACAGGGCCTATGAACACTGAAGCTTTCTTT.

This sequence joins TRBV27 and TRBJ1-2; D gene unclear. V dropped 2 bases and J dropped 7 bases, with 14 bases sitting between them. CDR1 and CDR2 (germline): MNHEY, SMNVEV (reference sequence). The length of the CDR3 is 14 residues. The CDR3 reads CASSLRGRGGGYTF. In DNA form, the CDR3 reads TGTGCCAGCAGTTTAAGAGGGCGGGGAGGTGGCTACACCTTC.

The chain employs TRBV5-1 and TRBJ1-1; a weak D match, TRBD1 (5 bases). This CDR3 spans 15 amino acids. Germline-derived CDR1 and CDR2 are SGHRS and YFSETQ. V was trimmed by 0 bases and J by 8 bases, leaving 17 bases between them. Here the CDR3 DNA reads TGCGCCAGCAGCTTGGGGACACTAAAGGTGGGGGAAGCTTTCTTT. Translation: CASSLGTLKVGEAFF. The entire variable domain, with the rest obtained from reference TRBV5-1 and TRBJ1-1, is as follows: KAGVTQTPRYLIKTRGQQVTLSCSPISGHRSVSWYQQTPGQGLQFLFEYFSETQRNKGNFPGRFSGRQFSNSRSEMNVSTLELGDSALYLCASSLGTLKVGEAFFGQGTRLTVV.

This chain's CDR3 is CASSTSGLPQHF. CDR3 sequence (DNA): TGTGCCAGTAGTACCTCAGGGCTCCCCCAGCATTTT. The chain is built from TRBV19 and TRBJ1-5; D might be TRBD1 (5 bases). The CDR3 is made up of 12 amino acids. Germline CDR1 and CDR2: LNHDA and SQIVND (reference sequence). V was pared by 4 bases and J by 10 bases, with 11 bases between. Together with reference TRBV19 and TRBJ1-5, the CDR3 gives the full variable domain: DGGITQSPKYLFRKEGQNVTLSCEQNLNHDAMYWYRQDPGQGLRLIYYSQIVNDFQKGDIAEGYSVSREKKESFPLTVTSAQKNPTAFYLCASSTSGLPQHFGDGTRLSIL.

This chain uses TRBV5-1 with TRBJ1-1, with D maybe TRBD1 (5 bases). V was pared by 5 bases and J by 5 bases, with 13 bases between. Germline CDR1 and CDR2: SGHRS and YFSETQ. The CDR3 consists of 13 residues. The chain's CDR3 is CASRQEPPTEAFF. The CDR3 nucleotides are TGCGCCAGCAGACAGGAGCCCCCGACTGAAGCTTTCTTT.

The genes are TRBV5-1 and TRBJ1-2; TRBD1 matches at 7 bases. CDR3 size: 14 residues. The germline CDR1 and CDR2 sequences are SGHRS and YFSETQ. V gave up 0 bases and J gave up 6 bases; unmatched junction bases: 5. The CDR3 region has the DNA TGCGCCAGCAGCTTGGGAGGGGGCGTAGATGGCTACACCTTC. Translation: CASSLGGGVDGYTF.

The chain couples TRBV6-2 or TRBV6-3 to TRBJ1-2; TRBD1 might be the D (6 bases). Trimming took 0 bases from V and 8 from J, leaving 10 bases between them. There are 13 residues in the CDR3. Germline V gene lookup returns CDR1 MNHEY and CDR2 SVGEGT. The CDR3 loop is CASSYSYRVGYTF. As DNA, the CDR3 is TGTGCCAGCAGTTACTCTTACAGGGTCGGCTACACCTTC.

The chain employs TRBV6-5 and TRBJ2-1; TRBD1 agrees at 11 bases. V gave up 6 bases and J gave up 5 bases; unmatched junction bases: 6. The CDR3 sequence is 15 residues long. Germline lookup yields CDR1 MNHEY and CDR2 SVGAGI. The CDR3 protein is CASSPDRGRNNEQFF. In DNA, the CDR3 is TGTGCCAGCAGCCCGGACAGGGGGCGTAACAATGAGCAGTTCTTC.

The chain combines TRBV21-1 with TRBJ1-5; whether TRBD1, the table's D call, matches the DNA was not checked. TRBV21-1 has pseudogene status. This CDR3 has 17 amino acids. The CDR3 loop reads CASSKGRDRRGNQPQHF. The CDR3 bases are TGTGCCAGCAGCAAAGGGAGGGACAGGAGGGGGAATCAGCCCCAGCATTTT.